This paragraph reports one T cell receptor (beta chain). Distinct nucleotide sequences in the sample also encode this CDR3. V shed 4 bases, J shed 5 bases, and the junction held 11 bases outside the gene matches. From germline, CDR1 is SGDLS and CDR2 YYNGEE. There are 15 residues in the CDR3. These data are taken from a study of cytomegalovirus exposure and HLA in healthy donors. Study-level information: Sequencing of 150 million to 200 million T cells in an earlier analysis found roughly 120 million unique TCR beta sequences.

The PCR had 60 Vbeta and 13 Jbeta primers. Using immunoSEQ multiplex PCR, the repertoire was profiled, and TCRdb retains in-frame clones only, with some absent. The data show roughly 130,000 clones, about 74% seen once. Source material: PBMCs. The V call is TRBV9, the J call TRBJ2-5; 7 positions match TRBD2. The receptor was isolated from a man younger than 35 in good health and CMV-seropositive. The CDR3 sequence is CASSSSGGRGETQYF. The DNA for the CDR3 is TGTGCCAGCAGCAGCAGTGGCGGGAGAGGGGAGACCCAGTACTTC.